Listed below are T cell receptor beta chains from one sample, sequenced in a study of cytomegalovirus exposure and HLA in healthy donors. The repertoire was sequenced with immunoSEQ multiplex PCR; TCRdb's copy has only in-frame clones and lacks some. The table lists over 110,000 clones, about 80% of them singletons. Sequenced material: PBMCs. The receptors were sampled from a woman aged 55-70 years in good health and CMV-seropositive. Each CDR3 is given with its conserved first and last residue. The size of a clone is reported for some rows only, either as once, few or many, or as a class for expanded clones.

16 | TRBJ2-2 | TRBV5-8 | - | CASSLFSASSEGELFF
14 | TRBJ2-3 | TRBV9 | - | CASSPIGQRDTQYF
14 | TRBJ1-1 | TRBV6-5 | - | CASSPGQLYAEAFF
13 | - | TRBV7-8 | - | CASSLAGSYEQYF
14 | TRBJ2-1 | TRBV10-3 | - | CAIRPQLGSNEQFF
16 | TRBJ2-1 | TRBV9 | - | CASSVTPRDSLVEQFF
13 | TRBJ2-2 | TRBV4-3 | few | CASSQDKGEGLFF
15 | TRBJ2-1 | TRBV30 | once | CAWSKTSLPTHEQFF
14 | TRBJ2-3 | TRBV7-9 | - | CASSPGRSTDTQYF
13 | TRBJ1-3 | TRBV18 | few | CASSTGSGNTIYF
15 | TRBJ2-5 | TRBV11-2 | - | CASSPRGQIQETQYF
15 | TRBJ2-7 | TRBV9 | - | CASSVGTVVGYEQYF
15 | TRBJ2-1 | TRBV18 | - | CASSRPGLADNEQFF
17 | TRBJ2-1 | TRBV4-1 | - | CASSPKAPSGRPNEQFF
14 | TRBJ2-2 | TRBV21-1 | - | CANDGQLNTGELFF
13 | TRBJ1-1 | TRBV5-1 | - | CASSLGQSTEAFF
16 | TRBJ2-3 | TRBV11-3 | - | CASSRPLAGGTDTQYF
15 | TRBJ2-3 | TRBV7-9 | - | CASSSGQGVTDTQYF
13 | TRBJ2-5 | TRBV28 | - | CASSPRVEETQYF
14 | TRBJ1-2 | TRBV6-6 | - | CASSRGQGVYGYTF
11 | TRBJ1-1 | TRBV6-5 | - | CASTDTTEAFF
13 | TRBJ2-7 | TRBV9 | - | CASSPGQGGEQYF
15 | TRBJ1-5 | TRBV4-3 | few | CASSQDYRGVQPQHF
17 | TRBJ2-2 | TRBV19 | - | CASSRGLAGGNTGELFF
15 | TRBJ2-1 | TRBV18 | - | CASSPLRTGANEQFF